Below, 25 T cell receptor beta chains from the same sample are listed, as sequenced in a study of cytomegalovirus exposure and HLA in healthy donors. Some clones are missing from TCRdb's copy, which holds only in-frame ones; the method was immunoSEQ multiplex PCR. The sample consists of 71,000 or so clones, over 85% of them appearing once. Material for sequencing was PBMCs. The receptors derive from a man younger than 30 in good health and CMV-seropositive.

This chain connects TRBV7-3 to TRBJ1-3; D not resolved. The CDR3 length is 14 residues. Germline loops: CDR1 SGHTA, CDR2 FQGTGA. V was clipped by 1 base and J by 4 bases, with 8 bases between them. The CDR3 loop reads CASSLSPSGNTIYF. The CDR3 bases are TGTGCCAGCAGCTTAAGTCCGAGCGGAAACACCATATATTTT.

This rearrangement joins TRBV2 to TRBJ2-1, with a possible D match to TRBD2 (6 bases). Germline V gene lookup returns CDR1 SNHLY and CDR2 FYNNEI. The CDR3 totals 15 residues. Between the trimmed V and J ends, which lost 1 base and 7 bases, there was a span of 14 bases. The DNA for the CDR3 is TGTGCCAGCAGTGAAGGGTTAGCGGTTTCTAATGAGCAGTTCTTC. Protein sequence: CASSEGLAVSNEQFF.

In DNA, the CDR3 is TGTGCCAGTAGTGCGGGGAGAAACAACTATGGCTACACCTTC. It yields the protein CASSAGRNNYGYTF. The V and J genes are TRBV19 and TRBJ1-2; no firm D call. The V end was cut by 5 bases, the J end by 2 bases, with 12 bases between. The length of the CDR3 is 14 residues. The germline CDR1 and CDR2 sequences are LNHDA and SQIVND (reference sequence).

The chain links TRBV28 to TRBJ2-1; D is possibly TRBD2 (6 bases). In germline, CDR1 is MDHEN, CDR2 SYDVKM. The CDR3 extends over 15 amino acids. The V end was cut by 4 bases, the J end by 5 bases, with 15 bases between. For the CDR3, the DNA is TGTGCCAGCAGTTCCCCGGGACTCGGGAACAATGAGCAGTTCTTC. Translating it yields CASSSPGLGNNEQFF.

The chain couples TRBV6-6 to TRBJ1-1; no clear D gene. The length of the CDR3 is 11 residues. V lost 2 bases and J lost 11, with 9 bases in between. The germline V gene encodes CDR1 MNHNY and CDR2 SVGAGI (reference sequence). The CDR3 reads CASSYGRMAFF. CDR3 sequence (DNA): TGTGCCAGCAGTTACGGGAGGATGGCTTTCTTT.

The rearrangement uses TRBV5-1 and TRBJ2-3; 10 nucleotides align to TRBD1. The V gene's germline CDR1 is SGHRS and CDR2 YFSETQ. The CDR3 sequence is 17 residues long. The ends lost 4 bases at V and 3 bases at J; junction bases unmatched: 11. CDR3 loop: CASSRGDRGGRTDTQYF. The CDR3 coding sequence is TGCGCCAGCAGCCGAGGGGACAGGGGAGGTCGAACAGATACGCAGTATTTT.

This chain uses TRBV20-1 with TRBJ2-7; D is uncertain. With 6 bases removed from V and 7 bases from J, the gap between germline ends came to 13 bases. The CDR3 consists of 11 residues. Germline CDR1 is DFQATT and CDR2 is SNEGSKA (reference sequence). CDR3 protein: CSAPSAREQYF. The CDR3 bases are TGCAGTGCCCCGAGCGCCCGTGAGCAGTACTTC.

This sequence joins TRBV7-3 and TRBJ2-1; 9 positions match TRBD1. The CDR3 runs 16 residues. V dropped 1 base and J dropped 4; count of bases not matched to a gene: 5. The germline V gene encodes CDR1 SGHTA and CDR2 FQGTGA. CDR3 loop: CASSLSRTGDYNEQFF. The CDR3 DNA sequence: TGTGCCAGCAGCTTAAGCAGGACAGGGGATTACAATGAGCAGTTCTTC.

The chain recombines TRBV29-1 with TRBJ1-1; 9 bases map to TRBD1. CDR1 and CDR2 (germline): SQVTM, ANQGSEA. With 5 bases clipped from V and 11 bases from J, the junction kept 9 bases outside the gene matches. The CDR3 is 12 residues long. DNA of the CDR3: TGCAGCGTTAGTCGACAGGGGGTTGAGGCTTTCTTT. Its translation: CSVSRQGVEAFF.

The J gene is TRBJ2-5, the V gene TRBV2, with 8 nucleotides matching TRBD2. J gave up 4 bases and V 6 bases, and 4 bases lay outside the gene matches. This CDR3 contains 13 residues. Germline-derived CDR1 and CDR2 are SNHLY and FYNNEI. The CDR3: CASRRGERETQYF. CDR3 sequence (DNA): TGTGCCAGCAGGCGGGGGGAGCGAGAGACCCAGTACTTC.

This chain uses TRBV5-5 with TRBJ2-7, with TRBD2 identical over 8 bases. Germline-derived CDR1 and CDR2 are SGHKS and YYEKEE (reference sequence). This CDR3 is built from 15 residues. V lost 4 bases and J lost 3; bases outside the gene matches: 9. The CDR3 DNA is TGTGCCAGCAGCCTGGACGGGGGGGGATACTACGAGCAGTACTTC. Its translation: CASSLDGGGYYEQYF.

This sequence joins TRBV5-1 and TRBJ2-7; TRBD2 matches at 11 bases. This CDR3 has 15 amino acids. Per the germline V gene, CDR1 is SGHRS and CDR2 is YFSETQ. Trimming at V came to 4 bases and at J to 3 bases, leaving 6 bases not matched to a gene. The CDR3 loop reads CASSRGTSGRYEQYF. Here the CDR3 DNA reads TGCGCCAGCAGCCGTGGGACTAGCGGACGCTACGAGCAGTACTTC. Full variable domain (remainder filled in from reference TRBV5-1 and TRBJ2-7): KAGVTQTPRYLIKTRGQQVTLSCSPISGHRSVSWYQQTPGQGLQFLFEYFSETQRNKGNFPGRFSGRQFSNSRSEMNVSTLELGDSALYLCASSRGTSGRYEQYFGPGTRLTVT.

This chain joins TRBV27 and TRBJ2-2; 8 bases align to TRBD1. Trimming at V came to 6 bases and at J to 8 bases, leaving 8 bases not matched to a gene. The CDR3 extends over 14 amino acids. In germline, CDR1 is MNHEY, CDR2 SMNVEV (reference sequence). This chain's CDR3 is CASREQGVGGELFF. The CDR3 region has the DNA TGTGCCAGCAGGGAACAGGGGGTTGGGGGGGAGCTGTTTTTT.

The V call is TRBV13, the J call TRBJ1-6; 7 positions agree with TRBD1. V gave up 5 bases and J gave up 6 bases; unmatched junction bases: 7. Germline lookup yields CDR1 PRHDT and CDR2 FYEKMQ (reference sequence). The CDR3 has 15 amino acids. In DNA, the CDR3 is TGTGCCAGCAGCCTTCAGACAGGGTTTAATTCACCCCTCCACTTT. Translating it yields CASSLQTGFNSPLHF.

This sequence joins TRBV9 and TRBJ1-1, with 11 bases aligning to TRBD1. The CDR3 is made up of 17 amino acids. The J segment lost 7 bases and the V segment lost 3 bases, leaving 14 bases of the junction unmatched. Germline V lookup: CDR1 SGDLS, CDR2 YYNGEE. The CDR3 sequence is CASSAPSSGTGGIEAFF. In DNA form, the CDR3 reads TGTGCCAGCAGCGCCCCCTCCTCCGGGACAGGGGGGATTGAAGCTTTCTTT.

The chain employs TRBV19 and TRBJ2-1; 8 positions match TRBD1. The CDR3 consists of 13 residues. V gave up 5 bases and J gave up 4 bases; unmatched junction bases: 1. Germline V gene lookup returns CDR1 LNHDA and CDR2 SQIVND (reference sequence). Here the CDR3 DNA reads TGTGCCAGTAGTCAGGGGGCGTACAATGAGCAGTTCTTC. This codes for CASSQGAYNEQFF. Complete variable domain (other parts from reference TRBV19 and TRBJ2-1): DGGITQSPKYLFRKEGQNVTLSCEQNLNHDAMYWYRQDPGQGLRLIYYSQIVNDFQKGDIAEGYSVSREKKESFPLTVTSAQKNPTAFYLCASSQGAYNEQFFGPGTRLTVL.

This chain connects TRBV6-1 to TRBJ2-7, with D maybe TRBD2 (6 bases). CDR1 and CDR2 from the germline V gene are MNHNS and SASEGT. There are 15 residues in the CDR3. V was clipped by 5 bases and J by 3 bases, with 17 bases between them. The CDR3 DNA reads TGTGCCAGCAGTCAATCCCCCGGGGGATTCTACGAGCAGTACTTC. It encodes CASSQSPGGFYEQYF.

The gene calls are TRBV11-2 and TRBJ1-2, with a possible D match to TRBD1 (6 bases). The V and J ends lost 7 bases and 4 bases respectively, with 19 bases between them. CDR3 length: 15 amino acids. Per the germline V gene, CDR1 is SGHAT and CDR2 is FQNNGV. In DNA form, the CDR3 reads TGTGCCAGCATCAATCCAGGGGAGAACTTCTATGGCTACACCTTC. It translates to CASINPGENFYGYTF. Looking up the rest from reference TRBV11-2 and TRBJ1-2 gives the full variable domain: EAGVAQSPRYKIIEKRQSVAFWCNPISGHATLYWYQQILGQGPKLLIQFQNNGVVDDSQLPKDRFSAERLKGVDSTLKIQPAKLEDSAVYLCASINPGENFYGYTFGSGTRLTVV.

This chain connects TRBV5-1 to TRBJ2-3; 7 bases are shared with TRBD2. This CDR3 comprises 14 residues. CDR1 and CDR2 from the germline V gene are SGHRS and YFSETQ. The V segment lost 7 bases and the J segment 5 bases; nucleotides outside the gene matches: 10. Written as DNA, the CDR3 is TGCGCCAGCGGGGAGACTAGCTTGGTAGATACGCAGTATTTT. Translating it yields CASGETSLVDTQYF.

The V call is TRBV5-5, the J call TRBJ1-5; 7 positions match TRBD1. Germline-derived CDR1 and CDR2 are SGHKS and YYEKEE (reference sequence). Trimming removed 4 bases from V and 0 bases from J; junction bases left unmatched: 16. The CDR3 is made up of 19 amino acids. The CDR3 sequence is CASSISPGQLLYSNQPQHF. DNA of the CDR3: TGTGCCAGCAGCATCTCCCCGGGACAGTTACTTTATAGCAATCAGCCCCAGCATTTT.

The rearrangement links TRBV10-2 to TRBJ2-7; 9 nucleotides align to TRBD1. Germline CDR1 WSHSY, CDR2 SAAADI. The CDR3 has 13 amino acids. The V gene end was trimmed by 5 bases and the J gene end by 3 bases; junction bases not matched to a gene: 2. CDR3 in DNA: TGCGCCAGCAGTCACAGGGGGCACTACGAGCAGTACTTC. It encodes CASSHRGHYEQYF.

The chain carries TRBV5-6 and TRBJ1-5; TRBD1 matches 7 bases. The germline V gene has CDR1 SGHDT and CDR2 YYEEEE. The CDR3 spans 15 residues. J lost 5 bases, V lost 1 base, and 6 bases had no gene match. The CDR3 sequence is CASSLRTGADQPQHF. CDR3 DNA: TGTGCCAGCAGCTTGCGAACAGGGGCAGATCAGCCCCAGCATTTT.

The V and J genes are TRBV7-2 and TRBJ2-5, with TRBD1 matching 8 bases. V was pared by 4 bases and J by 4 bases, with 8 bases of the junction left unmatched. Germline V lookup: CDR1 SGHTA, CDR2 FQGNSA. This CDR3 has 15 amino acids. DNA for the CDR3: TGTGCCAGCAGCTCCACCCACAGGGGGGTAGAGACCCAGTACTTC. It encodes CASSSTHRGVETQYF.

This sequence joins TRBV9 and TRBJ1-4, with D perhaps matching TRBD1 (6 bases). Trimming removed 4 bases from V and 8 bases from J, with 30 bases in between. Germline CDR1 reads SGDLS; CDR2 reads YYNGEE. The CDR3 loop spans 19 amino acids. CDR3 in DNA: TGTGCCAGCAGCTCCCAAGGGGGTTGGCAGGGGCGCTTTGAAGAAAAACTGTTTTTT. Its translation: CASSSQGGWQGRFEEKLFF.

The chain employs TRBV5-1 and TRBJ1-4; tentatively, D is TRBD1 (5 bases). CDR1 is SGHRS and CDR2 is YFSETQ in the germline V gene. CDR3 length equals 15 residues. Trimming pared 4 bases from V and 8 bases from J, leaving 18 bases between. The DNA of the CDR3 is TGCGCCAGCAGCCCCGGGGGGATCCTTGGGGAAAAACTGTTTTTT. This sequence encodes CASSPGGILGEKLFF.